This TCR beta chain is from a study of neurological immune-mediated disorders. The wider study: For the approximately 35 multiple sclerosis patients, the disease was relapsing-remitting in some 30 and secondary progressive in 3. General observations from the study: Clinical and MRI features did not associate with the cluster found in multiple sclerosis patients. Private repertoires in all groups were suggested by the absence of shared CDR3 amino acid sequences among expanded clones across subjects.

Time point given: longitudinal time-point 2. From 15-18 subjects, every sequencing run obtained over 180 million TCR-beta sequences. A single record per CDR3 protein comes from TCRdb applying MiXCR to the 5' RACE reads. The sample comprises tens of thousands of distinct CDR3 sequences, about 5% of which are singletons, and roughly 7.9% rests with the top ten. Trimming stripped 4 bases from V and 3 bases from J, with 7 bases between. Germline V CDR1 and CDR2: DFQATT, SNEGSKA (reference sequence). The CDR3 is made up of 11 amino acids. The sample holds many counts of this clonotype. Antigen: not known. The sequencing input was PBMCs. J is TRBJ2-7 and V is TRBV20-1; D remains unclear. This receptor was obtained from a woman aged 55-70 years with multiple sclerosis. The CDR3 DNA is TGCAGTGCTATACGCGGCTACGAGCAGTACTTC. Its translation is CSAIRGYEQYF.